The 20 T cell receptor beta chains reported below all come from one sample, sequenced in a study of PD-1 blockade in classical Hodgkin lymphoma. The method was immunoSEQ multiplex PCR; TCRdb's version includes in-frame clones alone and lacks a portion of them. This sample carries 47,000 or so clones, under 95% of them seen once, and the ten largest clones take roughly 5.3%. Noted time point: newly diagnosed, previously untreated cHL patient sample. Sequenced material: peripheral blood mononuclear cells (PBMCs). The receptors stem from a human donor with classical Hodgkin lymphoma.

On this clone: The same CDR3 also results from other DNA sequences found in this sample. V and J are TRBV4-1 and TRBJ1-4, with a weak D call TRBD1 (5 bases). The CDR3 consists of 14 residues. V gave up 3 bases and J gave up 3 bases, with 8 bases separating them. Germline V lookup: CDR1 MGHRA, CDR2 YSYEKL. This CDR3 is CASSQGLANEKLFF. The DNA of the CDR3 is TGCGCCAGCAGCCAGGGACTAGCTAATGAAAAACTGTTTTTT.

This chain connects TRBV6-9 to TRBJ1-5; TRBD1 matches 10 bases. The CDR3 contains 17 residues. Germline V lookup: CDR1 MNHGY, CDR2 SVAAGI. V lost 2 bases to trimming and J lost 0 bases; unmatched junction nucleotides: 4. This CDR3 is CASSYMGQGYSNQPQHF. In nucleotides, the CDR3 is TGTGCCAGCAGTTATATGGGACAGGGGTATAGCAATCAGCCCCAGCATTTT.

The chain is built from TRBV27 and TRBJ1-1, with D tentatively TRBD1 (6 bases). V lost 3 bases to trimming and J lost 3 bases, with 11 bases between them. The germline gives CDR1 MNHEY, CDR2 SMNVEV (reference sequence). The CDR3 loop spans 14 amino acids. CDR3 loop: CASSFSGGYTEAFF. The CDR3 DNA reads TGTGCCAGCAGTTTTAGCGGGGGCTACACTGAAGCTTTCTTT.

The chain combines TRBV7-9 with TRBJ1-1; possibly TRBD1 for D (5 bases). Germline V gives CDR1 SEHNR, CDR2 FQNEAQ (reference sequence). The CDR3 runs to 15 residues. V was pared by 5 bases and J by 0 bases, with 13 bases between. CDR3 coding DNA: TGTGCCAGCAGCCTAACCCAGGGCCTGAACACTGAAGCTTTCTTT. This sequence encodes CASSLTQGLNTEAFF. The full variable domain, with the rest looked up from reference TRBV7-9 and TRBJ1-1, is DTGVSQNPRHKITKRGQNVTFRCDPISEHNRLYWYRQTLGQGPEFLTYFQNEAQLEKSRLLSDRFSAERPKGSFSTLEIQRTEQGDSAMYLCASSLTQGLNTEAFFGQGTRLTVV.

CDR3 nucleotide sequence: TGTGCCAGCAGTTACCTCATGGGGCGTGTGGGGACCCAGTACTTC. Its protein product is CASSYLMGRVGTQYF. The chain carries TRBV6-6 and TRBJ2-5; tentatively, D is TRBD1 (5 bases). The germline V gene encodes CDR1 MNHNY and CDR2 SVGAGI (reference sequence). CDR3 size: 15 residues. V was trimmed by 2 bases and J by 7 bases, leaving 17 bases between them.

The genes are TRBV5-1 and TRBJ2-1; possible D gene TRBD2, 6 bases. Trimming left V 6 bases short and J 0 bases short, with 22 bases between. Germline V gene lookup returns CDR1 SGHRS and CDR2 YFSETQ. The CDR3 loop spans 18 amino acids. The CDR3 nucleotides read TGCGCCAGCACCGGGGGATGGGGGAGCGGTGCCTCCTACAATGAGCAGTTCTTC. It yields the protein CASTGGWGSGASYNEQFF.

The chain uses TRBV5-8 and TRBJ1-1, with TRBD1 identical over 9 bases. This CDR3 has 14 residues. With 0 bases clipped from V and 10 bases from J, the junction kept 7 bases outside the gene matches. The germline gives CDR1 SGHTS, CDR2 YDEGEE. The CDR3 protein is CASSLDRGRVRAFF. CDR3 coding DNA: TGTGCCAGCAGCTTGGACAGGGGGCGGGTGAGAGCTTTCTTT.

The V gene is TRBV27, the J gene TRBJ2-1, with 11 nucleotides matching TRBD2. J lost 6 bases, V lost 5 bases, and 6 bases had no gene match. Germline V CDR1 and CDR2: MNHEY, SMNVEV (reference sequence). There are 15 residues in the CDR3. Here the CDR3 DNA reads TGTGCCAGCAGTATAGGGACTAGCGGCCTCAATGAGCAGTTCTTC. Translated, it gives CASSIGTSGLNEQFF.

The chain links TRBV2 to TRBJ1-2, with 7 bases lining up with TRBD1. V gave up 6 bases and J gave up 8 bases; unmatched junction bases: 9. Germline assignment: CDR1 SNHLY and CDR2 FYNNEI. CDR3 length: 13 residues. The CDR3 sequence is CASSQTGLNGYTF. The DNA of the CDR3 is TGTGCCAGCAGCCAGACAGGGTTAAACGGCTACACCTTC.

The chain uses TRBV11-3 and TRBJ2-1, with TRBD2 identical over 16 bases. Germline lookup yields CDR1 SGHNT and CDR2 YENEEA. The CDR3 is 16 residues long. V lost 5 bases to trimming and J lost 9 bases; unmatched junction nucleotides: 7. The CDR3 DNA is TGTGCCAGCAGCCTGGGGACTAGCGGGAGGGCGGGTGAGCAGTTCTTC. Translating it yields CASSLGTSGRAGEQFF.

The count of this clone is one. CDR3 protein: CASSLYNSYEQYF. The CDR3 region has the DNA TGTGCCAGCAGCTTGTACAATTCCTACGAGCAGTACTTC. The chain combines TRBV5-6 with TRBJ2-7; D ambiguous. The CDR3 length is 13 residues. Germline CDR1 and CDR2: SGHDT and YYEEEE. The V end was cut by 1 base, the J end by 1 base, with 6 bases between.

V is TRBV5-1 and J is TRBJ2-1, with TRBD1 identical over 7 bases. Unmatched junction bases numbered 6, after V lost 4 bases and J lost 5 bases. In germline, CDR1 is SGHRS, CDR2 YFSETQ. This CDR3 is built from 14 residues. This chain's CDR3 is CASSTQTGNNEQFF. CDR3 in DNA: TGCGCCAGCAGCACCCAGACAGGGAACAATGAGCAGTTCTTC.

The J gene is TRBJ2-3, the V gene TRBV15, with 7 bases that match TRBD2. The CDR3 is 15 amino acids. J gave up 4 bases and V 3 bases, and 7 bases lay outside the gene matches. Germline loops: CDR1 LNHNV, CDR2 YYDKDF (reference sequence). This CDR3 is CATSSPREYADTQYF. CDR3 coding DNA: TGTGCCACCAGCAGCCCGCGGGAGTATGCAGATACGCAGTATTTT.

The J gene is TRBJ2-7, the V gene TRBV29-1, with D possibly matching TRBD1 (8 bases). V gave up 4 bases and J gave up 3 bases, with 22 bases separating them. The germline V gene encodes CDR1 SQVTM and CDR2 ANQGSEA. The CDR3 length is 16 residues. CDR3 amino acids: CSVAGGAAGEHYEQYF. CDR3 bases: TGCAGCGTTGCAGGGGGCGCGGCGGGAGAACACTACGAGCAGTACTTC.

The rearrangement links TRBV4-2 to TRBJ2-3, with TRBD2 identical over 10 bases. J lost 6 bases, V lost 0 bases, and 9 bases had no gene match. Germline CDR1 LGHNA, CDR2 YNFKEQ. This CDR3 is built from 17 residues. CDR3 nucleotides: TGTGCCAGCAGCCAAGAAAAAGCGGGAGGGTGGGTCGATACGCAGTATTTT. This encodes CASSQEKAGGWVDTQYF.

The V and J genes are TRBV5-1 and TRBJ2-1, with 16 bases matching TRBD2. The ends lost 0 bases at V and 9 bases at J; junction bases unmatched: 6. The CDR3 has 17 amino acids. Per the germline V gene, CDR1 is SGHRS and CDR2 is YFSETQ. This chain's CDR3 is CASSLVGLAGGIGEQFF. The CDR3 bases are TGCGCCAGCAGCTTGGTGGGACTAGCGGGAGGGATCGGTGAGCAGTTCTTC.

This chain joins TRBV9 and TRBJ1-1, with 7 bases fitting TRBD1. The CDR3 has 17 amino acids. The germline V gene encodes CDR1 SGDLS and CDR2 YYNGEE. V was pared by 3 bases and J by 1 base, with 12 bases of the junction left unmatched. CDR3 sequence (DNA): TGTGCCAGCAGCGCGAGGGAGACGACAGGGAGGAACACTGAAGCTTTCTTT. Its translation: CASSARETTGRNTEAFF.

This chain connects TRBV5-1 to TRBJ2-7; TRBD1 matches at 9 bases. The junction had 13 bases not matched to a gene; V was cut back by 4 bases and J by 5 bases. CDR1 and CDR2 from the germline V gene are SGHRS and YFSETQ. The CDR3 contains 16 residues. The CDR3 DNA reads as TGCGCCAGCAGCCCCCCGATGAGGACAGGGGTCCACGAGCAGTACTTC. Protein product: CASSPPMRTGVHEQYF.

The chain recombines TRBV5-6 with TRBJ1-2; D gene uncertain. With 2 bases removed from V and 4 bases from J, the gap between germline ends came to 9 bases. Germline assignment: CDR1 SGHDT and CDR2 YYEEEE. The CDR3 covers 13 residues. CDR3 sequence: CASSLGGIYGYTF. CDR3 in DNA: TGTGCCAGCAGCTTAGGAGGAATCTATGGCTACACCTTC.

The chain couples TRBV11-3 to TRBJ1-1, with a possible D match to TRBD1 (6 bases). Germline CDR1 and CDR2: SGHNT and YENEEA. Trimming cost V 6 bases and J 3 bases, with 14 bases left between them. The CDR3 has 14 residues. The CDR3 loop reads CASSQGSVDTEAFF. The CDR3 bases are TGTGCCAGCAGTCAGGGGTCCGTCGACACTGAAGCTTTCTTT.